This TCR beta chain was sequenced in a study of glioma-infiltrating T cells. Study-level results: Very few CDR3 sequences were shared between tissue and blood. Above-expected tissue-blood divergence occurred in all gliomas, most in low-grade ones.

Worth noting for this clonotype: The antigen is unknown. Given a much more abundant clone one base away, this may be a read error.

The iRepertoire nested amplicon-rescue multiplex PCR amplified TCR alpha and beta CDR3s from RNA. Input was roughly 85-400 ng of tissue mRNA or PBMC total RNA. Each CDR3 protein is one row after TCRdb ran MiXCR on the multiplex PCR reads. Found here are 160,000 or so distinct CDR3 sequences, about 40% of them singletons; the top ten hold over 4%. Sequences were obtained from glioma tissue, nonneoplastic brain tissue, or PBMCs (not recorded which). The sequence was collected from a human donor with low-grade glioma or glioblastoma, undergoing nonglioma brain surgery, or in good health (not recorded which).

The CDR3 loop reads CASSSQTGGYCNYGYTF. The CDR3 coding sequence is TGTGCCAGCAGTTCTCAGACAGGGGGTTATTGTAACTATGGCTACACCTTC. The gene calls are TRBV6-1 and TRBJ1-2, with 9 bases fitting TRBD1. The germline gives CDR1 MNHNS, CDR2 SASEGT. Germline trimming cut 5 bases from V and 1 base from J; bases unmatched to any gene: 11. This CDR3 has 17 residues.